The 26 T cell receptor beta chains below were found in one sample sequenced in a study of T cells in Graves' hyperthyroidism and ophthalmopathy. RNA transcripts provided the source from which TCR beta CDR3 regions were amplified. During a first-round RT-PCR of the TCR CDR3, the HTBI primer set was used. From the multiplex PCR reads, TCRdb called clonotypes with MiXCR, one entry per CDR3 protein. The table records more than 650,000 distinct CDR3 sequences, about 14% of them present only once. Input material: blood. Source of these receptors: a young woman with Graves' hyperthyroidism.

This clonotype showed up many times. The chain uses TRBV20-1 and TRBJ1-1, with D possibly TRBD1 on 5 matching bases. Germline V gene lookup returns CDR1 DFQATT and CDR2 SNEGSKA (reference sequence). This CDR3 contains 14 residues. The ends were cut back, 6 bases at V and 4 bases at J, with 18 bases in the middle. This CDR3 is CSAPSGTMGTEAFF. CDR3 DNA sequence: TGCAGTGCACCCTCCGGGACGATGGGCACTGAAGCTTTCTTT.

In this sample, this clonotype turned up many times. The chain uses TRBV3-1 and TRBJ2-1; 8 bases are a match to TRBD1. CDR1 is LGHDT, CDR2 YNNKEL, per germline (reference sequence). The V gene end was trimmed by 3 bases and the J gene end by 8 bases; junction bases not matched to a gene: 3. This CDR3 spans 13 amino acids. Here the CDR3 reads CASSQLTGDEQFF. For the CDR3, the DNA is TGTGCCAGCAGCCAGCTGACAGGGGATGAGCAGTTCTTC.

Many counts were recorded for this clonotype. The chain links TRBV9 to TRBJ2-1, with TRBD2 matching over 11 bases. The V and J ends lost 0 bases and 0 bases, in that order; junction bases with no gene match: 5. The CDR3 runs to 18 residues. Germline V gene data show CDR1 as SGDLS and CDR2 as YYNGEE. CDR3 sequence: CASSVAGTSGSSYNEQFF. The CDR3 coding sequence is TGTGCCAGCAGCGTAGCCGGGACTAGCGGCAGCTCCTACAATGAGCAGTTCTTC.

This clonotype occurred many times. The chain is built from TRBV20-1 and TRBJ2-7; 8 nucleotides line up with TRBD2. This CDR3 is built from 15 residues. The germline gives CDR1 DFQATT, CDR2 SNEGSKA (reference sequence). V was pared by 2 bases and J by 0 bases, with 6 bases of the junction left unmatched. This CDR3 is CSARPPGTSSYEQYF. The CDR3 DNA sequence: TGCAGTGCTAGACCCCCCGGGACTAGCTCCTACGAGCAGTACTTC.

This clonotype has more than one count but fewer than ten. The rearrangement uses TRBV28 and TRBJ1-5; 9 nucleotides agree with TRBD1. The CDR3 loop spans 15 amino acids. Trimming at V came to 6 bases and at J to 5 bases, leaving 8 bases not matched to a gene. Germline lookup yields CDR1 MDHEN and CDR2 SYDVKM. CDR3 DNA sequence: TGTGCCAGCAGCTCAGACAGGGGGATTGATCAGCCCCAGCATTTT. Its translation is CASSSDRGIDQPQHF.

This clonotype was seen once. A much larger clone differs by one base, so this may be a read error. The conserved phenylalanine or tryptophan normally closing the CDR3 is absent here, so this likely arose from a read error. This chain links TRBV20-1 with TRBJ2-7; TRBD2 is a possible D gene (6 bases). Between the trimmed V and J ends, which lost 7 bases and 3 bases, there was a span of 10 bases. The CDR3 contains 11 residues. Germline values: CDR1 DFQATT, CDR2 SNEGSKA (reference sequence). CDR3 nucleotides: TGCAGTGTCGGGACTCTCTACGAGCAGTACTTA. Translated, it gives CSVGTLYEQYL.

This clonotype was picked up many times. The V and J genes are TRBV5-1 and TRBJ2-1; D unclear. The germline V and J ends were trimmed by 3 bases and 4 bases, with 5 bases remaining between them. CDR3 length: 12 residues. Germline V gives CDR1 SGHRS, CDR2 YFSETQ. The DNA of the CDR3 is TGCGCCAGCAGCTATATGTACAATGAGCAGTTCTTC. Translation gives CASSYMYNEQFF.

This clonotype was recorded many times. The chain couples TRBV12-3 or TRBV12-4 to TRBJ1-4, with 7 bases fitting TRBD1. CDR3 size: 13 residues. Unmatched junction bases numbered 9, after V lost 6 bases and J lost 11 bases. In DNA form, the CDR3 reads TGTGCCAGCAGCCGGACAGGCTACGTGAAACTGTTTTTT. Its translation is CASSRTGYVKLFF.

The rearrangement uses TRBV4-1 and TRBJ2-5, with 7 bases fitting TRBD1. Germline assignment: CDR1 MGHRA and CDR2 YSYEKL. V shed 4 bases, J shed 4 bases, and the junction held 9 bases outside the gene matches. This CDR3 region has 15 residues. For the CDR3, the DNA is TGCGCCAGCAGCCCCGACAGGGAATCAGGAGAGACCCAGTACTTC. Protein product: CASSPDRESGETQYF.

This sequence joins TRBV28 and TRBJ1-1; D remains ambiguous. With 1 base removed from V and 1 base from J, the gap between germline ends came to 10 bases. The CDR3 loop spans 15 amino acids. Germline CDR1 and CDR2: MDHEN and SYDVKM. CDR3 region: CASSLSVGKNTEAFF. The CDR3 DNA follows: TGTGCCAGCAGTTTATCCGTAGGGAAGAACACTGAAGCTTTCTTT.

This chain joins TRBV18 and TRBJ2-3; D gene ambiguous. The germline V gene encodes CDR1 KGHSH and CDR2 LQKENI. The CDR3 consists of 14 residues. Trimming removed 1 base from V and 0 bases from J, with 5 bases in between. The CDR3 here is CASSPLRSTDTQYF. CDR3 in DNA: TGTGCCAGCTCACCACTGAGGAGCACAGATACGCAGTATTTT.

This clonotype was counted ten times or more. The chain couples TRBV11-2 to TRBJ2-3; TRBD2 aligns across 7 bases. CDR1 and CDR2 (germline): SGHAT, FQNNGV. This CDR3 is built from 17 residues. V lost 2 bases to trimming and J lost 1 base; unmatched junction nucleotides: 9. CDR3 sequence: CASSLRERGARTDTQYF. CDR3 sequence (DNA): TGTGCCAGCAGCTTAAGGGAGCGGGGCGCTCGCACAGATACGCAGTATTTT.

This clonotype was seen ten or more times. V usage is TRBV30 and J usage is TRBJ1-6; no firm D call. The length of the CDR3 is 13 residues. Germline CDR1 GTSNPN, CDR2 SVGIG (reference sequence). V lost 2 bases, J lost 5 bases, and 7 bases lay in between. The CDR3 loop is CAWSLDNNSPLHF. The CDR3 coding sequence is TGTGCCTGGAGTTTAGACAATAATTCACCCCTCCACTTT.

This clonotype was detected many times. This chain joins TRBV2 and TRBJ1-3; D not certain. The germline V and J ends were trimmed by 3 bases and 0 bases, with 6 bases remaining between them. This CDR3 has 14 residues. Germline V gene lookup returns CDR1 SNHLY and CDR2 FYNNEI. The CDR3 region is CASSEGFSGNTIYF. The CDR3 DNA sequence: TGTGCCAGCAGTGAGGGATTCTCTGGAAACACCATATATTTT.

This clonotype was counted ten times or more. This chain links TRBV9 with TRBJ1-1; 9 bases are shared with TRBD1. Germline loops: CDR1 SGDLS, CDR2 YYNGEE. CDR3 length: 13 residues. The trim removed 7 bases at V and 5 bases at J, leaving 6 bases unmatched. The CDR3 region has the DNA TGTGCCAGCGGTAGGGACAGGGCAACTGAAGCTTTCTTT. Translated: CASGRDRATEAFF. Full variable domain (remainder filled in from reference TRBV9 and TRBJ1-1): DSGVTQTPKHLITATGQRVTLRCSPRSGDLSVYWYQQSLDQGLQFLIQYYNGEERAKGNILERFSAQQFPDLHSELNLSSLELGDSALYFCASGRDRATEAFFGQGTRLTVV.

In this sample, this clonotype turned up a few times. A much larger clone is a single base away; this may be a read error. The genes are TRBV20-1 and TRBJ2-1, with 9 bases aligning to TRBD1. CDR1 and CDR2 (germline): DFQATT, SNEGSKA (reference sequence). This CDR3 is built from 13 residues. With V trimmed by 5 bases and J by 5 bases, 4 bases remained unmatched. CDR3 amino acids: CSAGDRDHNEQFF. The CDR3 DNA sequence: TGCAGTGCTGGGGACAGGGACCACAATGAGCAGTTCTTC.

The genes are TRBV27 and TRBJ2-5; 9 bases fit TRBD1. V lost 3 bases to trimming and J lost 5 bases; unmatched junction nucleotides: 7. Germline CDR1 reads MNHEY; CDR2 reads SMNVEV (reference sequence). The CDR3 extends over 15 amino acids. CDR3 nucleotide sequence: TGTGCCAGCAGTTTCGGCGGGACAGGGCGGGAGACCCAGTACTTC. Protein sequence: CASSFGGTGRETQYF.

The rearrangement uses TRBV4-3 and TRBJ1-2; D gene ambiguous. The V end lost 1 base, the J end lost 8 bases, and 14 bases lay between the germline ends. Germline CDR1 reads LGHNA; CDR2 reads YSLEER. The CDR3 consists of 14 residues. CDR3 residues: CASSQGIGEGGYTF. In DNA form, the CDR3 reads TGCGCCAGCAGCCAAGGGATCGGGGAAGGAGGCTACACCTTC.

At least ten counts were recorded for this clonotype. This chain joins TRBV29-1 and TRBJ2-4, with 11 bases lining up with TRBD2. Germline V gene data show CDR1 as SQVTM and CDR2 as ANQGSEA. V lost 5 bases and J lost 0; bases outside the gene matches: 3. This CDR3 has 15 amino acids. This CDR3 reads CSVQGTSGAKNIQYF. DNA of the CDR3: TGCAGCGTTCAAGGGACTAGCGGAGCCAAAAACATTCAGTACTTC. The complete variable domain, with remaining parts taken from reference TRBV29-1 and TRBJ2-4, reads SAVISQKPSRDICQRGTSLTIQCQVDSQVTMMFWYRQQPGQSLTLIATANQGSEATYESGFVIDKFPISRPNLTFSTLTVSNMSPEDSSIYLCSVQGTSGAKNIQYFGAGTRLSVL.

Worth noting for this clonotype: This may come from a read error, since a much larger clone is one base off. This chain uses TRBV20-1 with TRBJ2-7, with D tentatively TRBD2 (6 bases). Trimming stripped 1 base from V and 7 bases from J, with 11 bases between. This CDR3 is built from 12 residues. CDR1 and CDR2 (germline): DFQATT, SNEGSKA (reference sequence). The CDR3 region has the DNA TGCAGTGCTAGAGGGGGGACTCATGAGCAGTACTTC. It encodes CSARGGTHEQYF.

This clonotype was seen repeatedly, ten times or more. The V call is TRBV29-1, the J call TRBJ2-4; 8 bases are shared with TRBD2. This CDR3 is built from 14 residues. Germline V gene sequence: CDR1 SQVTM, CDR2 ANQGSEA. Trimming removed 7 bases from V and 0 bases from J; junction bases left unmatched: 5. The CDR3, as DNA: TGCAGCGCCGATCTAGCGGGAGCCAAAAACATTCAGTACTTC. This sequence encodes CSADLAGAKNIQYF.

The table lists this clonotype with a few counts. The V and J genes are TRBV7-8 and TRBJ2-3; no reliable D call. CDR3 length: 16 residues. Germline CDR1 and CDR2: SGHVS and FQNEAQ. Deletions cut 2 bases from V and 1 base from J, with 13 bases between. The CDR3 nucleotides are TGTGCCAGCAGCTTAAAAGGCGTGGAAGGCACAGATACGCAGTATTTT. This translates into CASSLKGVEGTDTQYF. The full variable domain, completed using reference TRBV7-8 and TRBJ2-3, is GAGVSQSPRYKVAKRGQDVALRCDPISGHVSLFWYQQALGQGPEFLTYFQNEAQLDKSGLPSDRFFAERPEGSVSTLKIQRTQQEDSAVYLCASSLKGVEGTDTQYFGPGTRLTVL.

A remark on this clonotype: Just one base apart from a much larger clone, this may be a read error. The chain links TRBV7-9 to TRBJ2-7; a possible D gene is TRBD2 (6 bases). Germline lookup yields CDR1 SEHNR and CDR2 FQNEAQ (reference sequence). The V end was cut by 1 base, the J end by 11 bases, with 12 bases between. The length of the CDR3 is 12 residues. CDR3 DNA: TGTGCCAGCAGCTTAGGACGGGAGCGAGAGTACTTC. Its protein is CASSLGREREYF.

The rearrangement joins TRBV6-1 to TRBJ1-5; TRBD1 is a possible D gene (6 bases). Trimming stripped 6 bases from V and 6 bases from J, with 18 bases between. From germline, CDR1 is MNHNS and CDR2 SASEGT. The CDR3 has 15 amino acids. CDR3 residues: CASRPRAGVGQPQHF. The CDR3 DNA is TGTGCCAGCAGACCCAGGGCAGGGGTAGGTCAGCCCCAGCATTTT.

This clonotype was counted at least ten times. The rearrangement links TRBV30 to TRBJ2-1; 10 bases fit TRBD2. Trimming removed 3 bases from V and 1 base from J; junction bases left unmatched: 6. This CDR3 is built from 16 residues. Germline loops: CDR1 GTSNPN, CDR2 SVGIG (reference sequence). CDR3 in DNA: TGTGCCTGGAGGGCTAGCGGGAGTTTTTCCTACAATGAGCAGTTCTTC. Protein product: CAWRASGSFSYNEQFF.

Many counts were recorded for this clonotype. The chain couples TRBV18 to TRBJ1-1; D is possibly TRBD1 (5 bases). The germline V gene has CDR1 KGHSH and CDR2 LQKENI. The CDR3 spans 13 residues. V was cut by 4 bases and J by 6 bases, with 12 bases left in between. CDR3 nucleotide sequence: TGTGCCAGCTCACTAGGGACGTTCCCTGAAGCTTTCTTT. Translating gives CASSLGTFPEAFF.